The rows below give T cell receptor beta chains drawn from one sample of a study of graft-versus-host responses after intestinal transplantation. The protocol was immunoSEQ multiplex PCR, while the TCRdb copy is restricted to in-frame clones and leaves out a portion. The sample contains tens of thousands of clones, about 93% of which appear only once. Specimen: PBMCs, collected 16 days after intestinal transplant. These receptors all come from a human patient who received an intestinal transplant, so some T cells may come from the graft donor. Both conserved end residues are part of each CDR3. Each record gives: V gene, J gene, D gene, clone size, CDR3 DNA, CDR3 protein. The D gene is left open where the match is weak. Clone size is shown for a subset of rows, as once, few, many or a class of expanded clone.

>TRBV19|TRBJ2-2|.|.
TGTGCCAGTAGTTTTCAGCGAGCGAACACCGGGGAGCTGTTTTTT
CASSFQRANTGELFF
>TRBV11-3|TRBJ1-2|.|.
TGTGCCAGCAGCTTAGTTGCCCTAACAGCTAACTATGGCTACACCTTC
CASSLVALTANYGYTF
>TRBV13|TRBJ2-7|TRBD1|.
TGTGCCAGCACCGGGGACAGCTTGAACGAGCAGTACTTC
CASTGDSLNEQYF
>TRBV10-3|TRBJ2-1|.|.
TGTGCCATCAGTCTAGACGGTTCCTCCTACAATGAGCAGTTCTTC
CAISLDGSSYNEQFF
>TRBV28|TRBJ2-1|TRBD1|.
TGTGCCAGCAGTGGGACAGGGCCTAATGGGCAGTTCTTC
CASSGTGPNGQFF
>TRBV28|TRBJ2-3|.|.
TGTGCCAGCAGTCCCGGAATGACTATTTCCACGCAGTATTTT
CASSPGMTISTQYF
>TRBV10-3|TRBJ2-1|.|.
TGTGCCATCAGTGAGTACGAGGAGTCCTACAATGAGCAGTTCTTC
CAISEYEESYNEQFF
>TRBV27|TRBJ2-7|.|.
TGTGCCAGCAACCCCTCGCAGAGCTCCTACGAGCAGTACTTC
CASNPSQSSYEQYF
>TRBV29-1|TRBJ2-1|.|few
TGCAGCGTTGAGTGGCCAGGAAAGTCGGCCTACAATGAGCAGTTCTTC
CSVEWPGKSAYNEQFF
>TRBV7-9|TRBJ2-7|.|.
TGTGCCAGCAGCTTGTTTAGTGCGGAGCAGTACTTC
CASSLFSAEQYF
>TRBV19|TRBJ2-1|.|.
TGTGCCAGTAGTATAAGGAGGAATGAGCAGTTCTTC
CASSIRRNEQFF
>TRBV27|TRBJ1-2|.|.
TGTGCCAGCAGTTCGACAGACAGCTATGGCTACACCTTC
CASSSTDSYGYTF
>TRBV19|TRBJ2-5|.|.
TGTGCCAGTAGTACTAGTTCCCCCTGGGGGGAGACCCAGTACTTC
CASSTSSPWGETQYF
>TRBV28|TRBJ2-3|TRBD2|.
TGTGCCAGCAGTTTTCCCGGGAGGGACCTTATAAGCACAGATACGCAGTATTTT
CASSFPGRDLISTDTQYF
>TRBV13|TRBJ2-7|TRBD2|.
TGTGCCAGCAGCTCAGCGGGAGTGGGCTACGAGCAGTACTTC
CASSSAGVGYEQYF
>TRBV4-3|TRBJ2-1|.|.
TGCGCCAGCAGCCAATGGGCGATAGCGAACAATGAGCAGTTCTTC
CASSQWAIANNEQFF
>TRBV19|TRBJ2-5|.|.
TGTGCCAGTAGTCCCAGGTTCCTAGGGGTAGAGGAGACCCAGTACTTC
CASSPRFLGVEETQYF
>TRBV4-1|TRBJ1-5|.|.
TGCGCCAGCAGCCACCAATCAACAGGGCGCCCCCAGCATTTT
CASSHQSTGRPQHF
>TRBV7-2|TRBJ2-7|TRBD1|.
TGTGCCAGCAGTCCCGGCGGGACAGGGGGGTACGAGCAGTACTTC
CASSPGGTGGYEQYF
>TRBV5-4|TRBJ2-5|.|.
TGTGCCAGCAGCTTTCTAGCGTCCCAAGAGACCCAGTACTTC
CASSFLASQETQYF
>TRBV27|TRBJ1-5|TRBD1|.
TGTGCCAGCAGCCAAGGACAGGGGGACAATCAGCCCCAGCATTTT
CASSQGQGDNQPQHF
>TRBV19|TRBJ2-5|.|.
TGTGCCAGTAGTCACGACAGGGTACCAACCAGCGGGCCCAGAGGGGAGACCCAGTACTTC
CASSHDRVPTSGPRGETQYF
>TRBV5-6|TRBJ2-3|.|.
TGTGCCAGCAGCTTGGGAGACAGTCTGGTGACAGATACGCAGTATTTT
CASSLGDSLVTDTQYF
>TRBV4-3|TRBJ2-3|TRBD1|once
TGCGCCAGCAGCCAAGACAAAGGGACAGTTTACACAGATACGCAGTATTTT
CASSQDKGTVYTDTQYF
>TRBV19|TRBJ2-4|TRBD2|.
TGTGCCAGTAGTGACCGACTAGCGGGAGTAGCCAAAAACATTCAGTACTTC
CASSDRLAGVAKNIQYF
>TRBV25-1|TRBJ2-3|.|few
TGTGCCAGCAGTGAAATCGGCTCTTTGGGTACGCAGTATTTT
CASSEIGSLGTQYF
>TRBV19|TRBJ2-3|.|once
TGTGCCAGTAGTCCCCCCCCTTTCACAGATACGCAGTATTTT
CASSPPPFTDTQYF
>TRBV2|TRBJ1-1|.|.
TGTGCCAGCAGGGGGGGAGGGCGCCAAAACACTGAAGCTTTCTTT
CASRGGGRQNTEAFF
>TRBV4-3|TRBJ2-7|TRBD2|.
TGCGCCAGCAGCCAAGGAAGCGGGGGGCAGAGAGACTTC
CASSQGSGGQRDF
>TRBV7-3|TRBJ1-1|.|.
TGTGCCAGCAGCTTATTGGGCACCCCGAACACTGAAGCTTTCTTT
CASSLLGTPNTEAFF
>TRBV6-1|TRBJ2-5|TRBD2|.
TGTGCCAGCAGTTCGGGACTAGCGGGAGTAGAGACCCAGTACTTC
CASSSGLAGVETQYF
>TRBV2|TRBJ1-1|.|once
TGTGCCAGCTTGAAGGGTCCAGTCACTGAAGCTTTCTTT
CASLKGPVTEAFF